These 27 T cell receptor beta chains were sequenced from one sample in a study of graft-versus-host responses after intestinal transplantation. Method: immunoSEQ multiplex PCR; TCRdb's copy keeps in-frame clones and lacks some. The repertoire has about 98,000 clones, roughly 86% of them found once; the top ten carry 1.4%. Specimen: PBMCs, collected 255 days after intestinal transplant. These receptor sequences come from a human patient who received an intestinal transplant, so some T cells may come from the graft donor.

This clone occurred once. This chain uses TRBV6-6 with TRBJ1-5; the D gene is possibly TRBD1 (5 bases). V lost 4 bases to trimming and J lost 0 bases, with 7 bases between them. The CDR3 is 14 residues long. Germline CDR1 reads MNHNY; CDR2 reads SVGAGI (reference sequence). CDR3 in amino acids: CASSWTYSNQPQHF. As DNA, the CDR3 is TGTGCCAGCAGTTGGACATATAGCAATCAGCCCCAGCATTTT.

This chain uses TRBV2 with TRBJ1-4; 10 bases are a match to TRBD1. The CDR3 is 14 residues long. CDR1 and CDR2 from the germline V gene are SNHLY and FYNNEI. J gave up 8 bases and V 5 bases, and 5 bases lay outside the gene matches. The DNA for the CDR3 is TGTGCCAGCAGTCGACAGGGGGCGAACGAAAAACTGTTTTTT. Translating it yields CASSRQGANEKLFF.

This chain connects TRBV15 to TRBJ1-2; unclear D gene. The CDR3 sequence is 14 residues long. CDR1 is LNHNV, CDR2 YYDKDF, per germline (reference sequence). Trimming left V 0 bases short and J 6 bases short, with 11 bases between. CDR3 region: CATSRDYSTHGYTF. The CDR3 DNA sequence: TGTGCCACCAGCAGAGACTATTCGACCCATGGCTACACCTTC.

The CDR3 coding sequence is TGTGCCAGCAGCCGACCTAGCGGGAGCGGTAATGAGCAGTTCTTC. Translated: CASSRPSGSGNEQFF. The rearrangement links TRBV6-1 to TRBJ2-1; the match to TRBD2 covers 10 bases. CDR1 is MNHNS and CDR2 is SASEGT in the germline V gene. The CDR3 totals 15 residues. The ends lost 6 bases at V and 7 bases at J; junction bases unmatched: 9.

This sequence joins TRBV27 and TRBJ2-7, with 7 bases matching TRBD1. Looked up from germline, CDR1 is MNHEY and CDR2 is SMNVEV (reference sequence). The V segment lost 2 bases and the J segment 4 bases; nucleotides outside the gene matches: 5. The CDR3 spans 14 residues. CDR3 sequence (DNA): TGTGCCAGCAGTTTAGTAGGGGGCGCGTACGAGCAGTACTTC. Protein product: CASSLVGGAYEQYF.

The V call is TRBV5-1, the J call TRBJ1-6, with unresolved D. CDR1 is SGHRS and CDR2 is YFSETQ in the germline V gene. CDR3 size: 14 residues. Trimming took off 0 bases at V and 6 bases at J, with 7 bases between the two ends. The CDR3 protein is CASSLALVNSPLHF. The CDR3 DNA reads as TGCGCCAGCAGCTTGGCCCTGGTTAATTCACCCCTCCACTTT.

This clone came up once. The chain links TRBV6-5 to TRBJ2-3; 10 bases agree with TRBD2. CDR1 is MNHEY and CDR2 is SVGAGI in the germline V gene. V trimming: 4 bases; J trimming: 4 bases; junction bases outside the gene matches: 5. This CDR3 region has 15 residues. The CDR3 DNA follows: TGTGCCAGCAGTTCCCCGGGGACTAGCGCAGATACGCAGTATTTT. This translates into CASSSPGTSADTQYF.

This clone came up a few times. The CDR3 is CASSDFDQPQHF. The CDR3 DNA is TGTGCCAGCAGTGATTTTGACCAGCCCCAGCATTTT. This sequence joins TRBV2 and TRBJ1-5, with D uncertain. V lost 3 bases, J lost 7 bases, and 7 bases lay in between. This CDR3 region has 12 residues. The germline V gene encodes CDR1 SNHLY and CDR2 FYNNEI.

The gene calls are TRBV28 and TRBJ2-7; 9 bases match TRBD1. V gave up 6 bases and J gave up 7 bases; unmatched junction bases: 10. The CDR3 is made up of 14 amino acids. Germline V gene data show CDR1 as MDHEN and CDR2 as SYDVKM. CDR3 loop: CASRTGQGRGEQYF. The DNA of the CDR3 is TGTGCCAGCAGAACGGGACAGGGAAGGGGGGAGCAGTACTTC.

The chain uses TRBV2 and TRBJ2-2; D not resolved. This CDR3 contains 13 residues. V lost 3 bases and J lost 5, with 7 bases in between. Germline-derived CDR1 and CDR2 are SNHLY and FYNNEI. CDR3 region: CASSEGRTGELFF. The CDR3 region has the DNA TGTGCCAGCAGTGAGGGCAGGACCGGGGAGCTGTTTTTT.

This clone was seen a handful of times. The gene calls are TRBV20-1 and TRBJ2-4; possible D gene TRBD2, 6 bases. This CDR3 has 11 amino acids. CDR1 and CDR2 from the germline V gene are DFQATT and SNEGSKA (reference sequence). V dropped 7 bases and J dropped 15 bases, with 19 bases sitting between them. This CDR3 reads CSVLEGGSAYF. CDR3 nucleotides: TGCAGTGTCCTAGAAGGAGGGAGTGCGTACTTC.

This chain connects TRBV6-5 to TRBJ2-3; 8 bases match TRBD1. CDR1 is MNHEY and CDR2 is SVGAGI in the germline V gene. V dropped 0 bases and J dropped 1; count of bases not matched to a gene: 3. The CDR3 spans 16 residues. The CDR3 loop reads CASSYSDRVGTDTQYF. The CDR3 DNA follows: TGTGCCAGCAGTTACTCGGACAGGGTTGGCACAGATACGCAGTATTTT.

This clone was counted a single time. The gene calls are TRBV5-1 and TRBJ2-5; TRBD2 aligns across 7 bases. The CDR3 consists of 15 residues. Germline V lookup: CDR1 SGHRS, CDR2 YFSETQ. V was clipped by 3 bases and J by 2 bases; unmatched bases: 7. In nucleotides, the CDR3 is TGCGCCAGCAGCTCTTGGCGGGAGACACAAGAGACCCAGTACTTC. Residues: CASSSWRETQETQYF. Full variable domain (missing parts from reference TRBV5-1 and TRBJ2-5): KAGVTQTPRYLIKTRGQQVTLSCSPISGHRSVSWYQQTPGQGLQFLFEYFSETQRNKGNFPGRFSGRQFSNSRSEMNVSTLELGDSALYLCASSSWRETQETQYFGPGTRLLVL.

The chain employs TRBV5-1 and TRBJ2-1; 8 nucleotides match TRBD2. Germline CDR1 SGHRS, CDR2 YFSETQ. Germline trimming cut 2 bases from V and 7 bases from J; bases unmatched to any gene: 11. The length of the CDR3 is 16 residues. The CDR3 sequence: CASSFTVAGLGNEQFF. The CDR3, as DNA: TGCGCCAGCAGCTTCACTGTAGCGGGACTTGGGAATGAGCAGTTCTTC.

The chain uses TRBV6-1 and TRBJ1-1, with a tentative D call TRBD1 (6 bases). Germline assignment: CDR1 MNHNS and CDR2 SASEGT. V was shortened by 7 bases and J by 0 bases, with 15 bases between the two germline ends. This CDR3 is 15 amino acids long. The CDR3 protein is CASTQGWGLNTEAFF. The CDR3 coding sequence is TGTGCCAGCACTCAGGGGTGGGGATTGAACACTGAAGCTTTCTTT.

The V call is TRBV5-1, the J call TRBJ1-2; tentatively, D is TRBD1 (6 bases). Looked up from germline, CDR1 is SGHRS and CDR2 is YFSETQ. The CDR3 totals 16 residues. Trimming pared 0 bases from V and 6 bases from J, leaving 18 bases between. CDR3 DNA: TGCGCCAGCAGCTTGGATACTAGACAGGCTGATCATGGCTACACCTTC. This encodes CASSLDTRQADHGYTF.

The CDR3 reads CASSPRNTEAFF. The CDR3 nucleotides are TGTGCCAGCAGCCCCCGGAACACTGAAGCTTTCTTT. This chain uses TRBV5-8 with TRBJ1-1, with D hard to call. Per germline, CDR1 SGHTS and CDR2 YDEGEE. This CDR3 spans 12 amino acids. V was trimmed by 4 bases and J by 1 base, leaving 5 bases between them.

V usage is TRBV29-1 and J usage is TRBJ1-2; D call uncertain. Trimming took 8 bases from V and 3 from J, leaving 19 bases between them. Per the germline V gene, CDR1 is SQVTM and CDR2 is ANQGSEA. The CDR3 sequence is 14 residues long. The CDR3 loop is CSSSAGQADYGYTF. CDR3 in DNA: TGCAGCTCCTCAGCGGGCCAGGCAGACTATGGCTACACCTTC.

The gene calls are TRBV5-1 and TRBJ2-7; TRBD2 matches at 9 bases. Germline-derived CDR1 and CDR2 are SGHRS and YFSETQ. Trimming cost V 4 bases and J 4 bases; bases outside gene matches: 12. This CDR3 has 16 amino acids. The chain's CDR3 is CASSPTWGSGRYEQYF. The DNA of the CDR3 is TGCGCCAGCAGCCCAACGTGGGGCAGCGGGAGGTACGAGCAGTACTTC.

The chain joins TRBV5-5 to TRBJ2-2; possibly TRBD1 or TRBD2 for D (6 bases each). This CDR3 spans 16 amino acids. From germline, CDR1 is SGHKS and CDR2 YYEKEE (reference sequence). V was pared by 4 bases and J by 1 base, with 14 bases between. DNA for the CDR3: TGTGCCAGCAGCCATGAGGGGGGCAGGAACACCGGGGAGCTGTTTTTT. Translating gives CASSHEGGRNTGELFF.

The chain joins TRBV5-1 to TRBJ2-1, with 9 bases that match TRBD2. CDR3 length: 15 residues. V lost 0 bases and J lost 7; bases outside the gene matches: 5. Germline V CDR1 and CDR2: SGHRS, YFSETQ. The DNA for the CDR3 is TGCGCCAGCAGCTTGGAGGCGGGGGGGAGGAATGAGCAGTTCTTC. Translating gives CASSLEAGGRNEQFF.

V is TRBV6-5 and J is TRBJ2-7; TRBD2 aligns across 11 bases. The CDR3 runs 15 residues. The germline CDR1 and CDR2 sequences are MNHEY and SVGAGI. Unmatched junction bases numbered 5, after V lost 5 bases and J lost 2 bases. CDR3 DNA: TGTGCCAGCAGTCCCCTAGCGGGAGGTACCTACGAGCAGTACTTC. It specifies CASSPLAGGTYEQYF.

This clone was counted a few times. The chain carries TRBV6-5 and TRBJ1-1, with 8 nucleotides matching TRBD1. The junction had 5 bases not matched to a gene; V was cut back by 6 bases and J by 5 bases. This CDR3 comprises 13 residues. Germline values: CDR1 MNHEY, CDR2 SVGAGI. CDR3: CASSTGGRTEAFF. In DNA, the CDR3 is TGTGCCAGCAGCACAGGGGGAAGGACTGAAGCTTTCTTT.

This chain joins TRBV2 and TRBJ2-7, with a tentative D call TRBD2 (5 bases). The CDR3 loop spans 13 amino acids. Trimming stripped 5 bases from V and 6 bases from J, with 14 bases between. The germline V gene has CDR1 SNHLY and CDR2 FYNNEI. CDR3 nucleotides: TGTGCCAGCAGTTACGTCCCTCGGGGCGAGCAGTACTTC. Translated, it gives CASSYVPRGEQYF.

The chain's CDR3 is CASSLLSPQGAGNTIYF. As DNA, the CDR3 is TGTGCCAGCAGTTTACTAAGCCCACAGGGCGCGGGAAACACCATATATTTT. The rearrangement links TRBV28 to TRBJ1-3; TRBD1 might be the D (6 bases). V was trimmed by 2 bases and J by 4 bases, leaving 18 bases between them. CDR1 is MDHEN, CDR2 SYDVKM, per germline. The CDR3 length is 17 residues.

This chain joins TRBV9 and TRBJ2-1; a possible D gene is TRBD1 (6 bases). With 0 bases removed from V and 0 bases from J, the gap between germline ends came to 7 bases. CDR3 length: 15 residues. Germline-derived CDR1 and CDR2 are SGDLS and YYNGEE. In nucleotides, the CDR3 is TGTGCCAGCAGCGTAGAACAGGGCTCCTACAATGAGCAGTTCTTC. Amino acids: CASSVEQGSYNEQFF.

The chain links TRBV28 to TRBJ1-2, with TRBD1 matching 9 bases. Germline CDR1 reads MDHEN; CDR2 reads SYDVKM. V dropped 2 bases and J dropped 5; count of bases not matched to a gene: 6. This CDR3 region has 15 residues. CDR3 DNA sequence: TGTGCCAGCAGTTTAGACAGGGGGTTGGGGTATGGCTACACCTTC. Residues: CASSLDRGLGYGYTF.